Presented here are 20 T cell receptor beta chains from one specimen sequenced in a study of T cell repertoires in cytomegalovirus infection (dated by TCRdb to 2018 to 2020). Sequencing took place on an Illumina HiSeq 1500. TCRdb passed the public sequencing reads through fastp at Q25 and MiXCR, retaining productive beta sequences. Entries are consolidated by CDR3 protein sequence, retaining the most common genes and DNA. A total of 300,000 to 400,000 distinct CDR3 sequences appear in this sample, over 15% of them only once. Of the sample, less than 9.5% is held by the ten largest clones. The sequencing input was PBMCs. These receptors all come from a human donor in good health (CMV status not recorded). Some clones in this sample may be carry-over from other donors' samples.

This clonotype appeared many times. The rearrangement uses TRBV28 and TRBJ1-2, with unresolved D. V lost 3 bases to trimming and J lost 3 bases, with 8 bases between them. The CDR3 length is 13 residues. Germline CDR1 is MDHEN and CDR2 is SYDVKM. The CDR3 nucleotides are TGTGCCAGCAGTTTTTCCTCGGACTATGGCTACACCTTC. It yields the protein CASSFSSDYGYTF.

At least ten counts were recorded for this clonotype. The chain recombines TRBV7-9 with TRBJ2-7; D gene ambiguous. Trimming took off 3 bases at V and 6 bases at J, with 12 bases between the two ends. There are 13 residues in the CDR3. Germline V gene data show CDR1 as SEHNR and CDR2 as FQNEAQ (reference sequence). CDR3 in DNA: TGTGCCAGCAGCTTCGGTCGAGCTCCCGAGCAGTACTTC. Translated: CASSFGRAPEQYF.

The sample holds a few counts of this clonotype. This chain connects TRBV24-1 to TRBJ2-1; TRBD2 matches at 9 bases. Losses at the gene ends were 3 bases for V and 4 bases for J; bases not matched to a gene: 9. The germline gives CDR1 KGHDR, CDR2 SFDVKD. This CDR3 spans 17 amino acids. The CDR3 nucleotides read TGTGCCACCAGTGATCGGTTTAGCGGGGGACCTTACAATGAGCAGTTCTTC. The encoded protein is CATSDRFSGGPYNEQFF.

This clonotype was recorded many times. The chain uses TRBV7-2 and TRBJ2-3, with 9 positions matching TRBD1. The junction had 20 bases not matched to a gene; V was cut back by 4 bases and J by 0 bases. The CDR3 extends over 21 amino acids. Germline V lookup: CDR1 SGHTA, CDR2 FQGNSA. DNA of the CDR3: TGTGCCAGCAGCTCAAGACCTCCCGGGACAGGGTATATTAGTAGCACAGATACGCAGTATTTT. Its translation is CASSSRPPGTGYISSTDTQYF. The full variable domain, its missing parts supplied by reference TRBV7-2 and TRBJ2-3, is GAGVSQSPSNKVTEKGKDVELRCDPISGHTALYWYRQSLGQGLEFLIYFQGNSAPDKSGLPSDRFSAERTGGSVSTLTIQRTQQEDSAVYLCASSSRPPGTGYISSTDTQYFGPGTRLTVL.

This clonotype has at least ten counts. This chain uses TRBV7-2 with TRBJ2-1; the D is unclear. Germline CDR1 reads SGHTA; CDR2 reads FQGNSA. Trimming took 4 bases from V and 5 from J, leaving 9 bases between them. The CDR3 is 13 amino acids. As DNA, the CDR3 is TGTGCCAGCAGCTGGATTTGGAACAATGAGCAGTTCTTC. It translates to CASSWIWNNEQFF.

The chain links TRBV20-1 to TRBJ1-1, with 7 nucleotides matching TRBD1. This CDR3 comprises 13 residues. J was trimmed by 1 base and V by 6 bases; bases with no gene match: 5. Germline V lookup: CDR1 DFQATT, CDR2 SNEGSKA (reference sequence). The CDR3 sequence: CSAGGQANTEAFF. The CDR3 DNA is TGCAGTGCCGGAGGACAGGCGAACACTGAAGCTTTCTTT.

There are a few counts of this clonotype. The chain recombines TRBV24-1 with TRBJ1-2; D is perhaps TRBD1 (5 bases). Germline lookup yields CDR1 KGHDR and CDR2 SFDVKD. V lost 0 bases and J lost 4, with 14 bases in between. The CDR3 totals 16 residues. CDR3 coding DNA: TGTGCCACCAGTGATTTGGGGGCAGAAGATCTCTATGGCTACACCTTC. Protein: CATSDLGAEDLYGYTF.

This clonotype was observed a handful of times. The chain joins TRBV19 to TRBJ2-5; D might be TRBD2 (5 bases). Looked up from germline, CDR1 is LNHDA and CDR2 is SQIVND (reference sequence). The CDR3 is made up of 18 amino acids. The ends were cut back, 0 bases at V and 7 bases at J, with 24 bases in the middle. CDR3 nucleotides: TGTGCCAGTAGTATAGATGGTCGTGGCTCGCGGGCTCTTGGGACCCAGTACTTC. It yields the protein CASSIDGRGSRALGTQYF.

This clonotype has a count of ten or more. The chain carries TRBV20-1 and TRBJ1-6, with a possible D match to TRBD1 (6 bases). The length of the CDR3 is 17 residues. V lost 6 bases to trimming and J lost 7 bases, with 25 bases between them. The germline CDR1 and CDR2 sequences are DFQATT and SNEGSKA (reference sequence). The chain's CDR3 is CSASIPGRGSSNSPLHF. The CDR3 DNA sequence: TGCAGTGCCTCCATTCCCGGTAGGGGGTCCTCAAATTCACCCCTCCACTTT.

This clonotype was found once. The chain carries TRBV20-1 and TRBJ1-5; D might be TRBD1 (5 bases). The germline V gene has CDR1 DFQATT and CDR2 SNEGSKA (reference sequence). The CDR3 runs 13 residues. V was trimmed by 6 bases and J by 1 base, leaving 10 bases between them. CDR3 sequence: CSAIRDSNQPQHF. For the CDR3, the DNA is TGCAGTGCGATCCGGGACAGCAATCAGCCCCAGCATTTT.

Comments on this clonotype: A much larger clone differs by one base, so this may be a read error. This chain links TRBV7-9 with TRBJ2-7; no clear D. Looked up from germline, CDR1 is SEHNR and CDR2 is FQNEAQ (reference sequence). CDR3 length: 14 amino acids. Trimming stripped 5 bases from V and 6 bases from J, with 17 bases between. CDR3 region: CASSPAPGWCEQYF. As DNA, the CDR3 is TGTGCCAGCAGCCCCGCGCCTGGATGGTGCGAGCAGTACTTC.

Many counts were recorded for this clonotype. The chain employs TRBV6-1 and TRBJ2-5; maybe TRBD2 (7 bases). The V end was cut by 5 bases, the J end by 2 bases, with 21 bases between. Germline V CDR1 and CDR2: MNHNS, SASEGT. The CDR3 spans 17 residues. The DNA for the CDR3 is TGTGCCAGCAGTTTAAGCTGGGGGGGCCTGGGGCAAGAGACCCAGTACTTC. This sequence encodes CASSLSWGGLGQETQYF.

The sample holds a few counts of this clonotype. Mismatch with germline at one junction end may stem from a read error. V gene TRBV29-1 combines with J gene TRBJ2-3, with 14 bases identical to TRBD2. This CDR3 contains 10 residues. The germline gives CDR1 SQVTM, CDR2 ANQGSEA. CDR3: CSVEGTSGGF. CDR3 bases: TGCAGCGTTGAGGGGACTAGCGGGGGTTTT.

In its sample, this clonotype was seen a few times. V and J are TRBV7-8 and TRBJ2-7; D is uncertain. The V gene's germline CDR1 is SGHVS and CDR2 FQNEAQ. The CDR3 is 11 residues long. V lost 4 bases, J lost 7 bases, and 8 bases lay in between. CDR3 nucleotides: TGTGCCAGCAGCTCCCAGCTTGAGCAGTACTTC. It yields the protein CASSSQLEQYF.

The gene calls are TRBV4-2 and TRBJ1-2; 7 bases are shared with TRBD1. The V gene end was trimmed by 3 bases and the J gene end by 8 bases; junction bases not matched to a gene: 12. CDR3 size: 15 residues. Germline loops: CDR1 LGHNA, CDR2 YNFKEQ. This chain's CDR3 is CASSQRDSDSWGYTF. The CDR3 DNA reads TGTGCCAGCAGCCAGAGGGACAGCGACTCCTGGGGCTACACCTTC.

This clonotype has only a few counts. V usage is TRBV19 and J usage is TRBJ1-5; TRBD1 is a possible D gene (6 bases). Trimming shortened V by 3 bases and J by 1 base, and 13 bases separated the two germline ends. Germline CDR1 LNHDA, CDR2 SQIVND (reference sequence). The CDR3 consists of 16 residues. The CDR3 loop is CASSIPGQMSNQPQHF. CDR3 DNA sequence: TGTGCCAGTAGTATCCCCGGACAGATGAGCAATCAGCCCCAGCATTTT.

The V gene is TRBV4-1, the J gene TRBJ1-1; D is ambiguous. The CDR3 length is 15 residues. The germline V and J ends were trimmed by 4 bases and 5 bases, with 17 bases remaining between them. Germline V gene data show CDR1 as MGHRA and CDR2 as YSYEKL. The CDR3 sequence: CASSPSRVGWTEAFF. The DNA for the CDR3 is TGCGCCAGCAGCCCAAGCAGAGTCGGGTGGACTGAAGCTTTCTTT.

This clonotype occurred many times. This chain joins TRBV10-3 and TRBJ2-7; D not resolved. Germline CDR1 is ENHRY and CDR2 is SYGVKD. This CDR3 region has 12 residues. The germline V and J ends were trimmed by 8 bases and 4 bases, with 12 bases remaining between them. The CDR3 DNA reads TGTGCCATCCGTCTTCCCGATTACGAGCAGTACTTC. Translation gives CAIRLPDYEQYF.

This clonotype was observed a handful of times. The V gene is TRBV6-1, the J gene TRBJ1-2, with TRBD1 as a possible D gene (6 bases). The CDR3 extends over 12 amino acids. V was trimmed by 8 bases and J by 4 bases, leaving 11 bases between them. Germline-derived CDR1 and CDR2 are MNHNS and SASEGT. Here the CDR3 DNA reads TGTGCCAGCCAGGGGAACATCTATGGCTACACCTTC. Translation gives CASQGNIYGYTF.

This clonotype was recorded at least ten times. This rearrangement joins TRBV6-2 or TRBV6-3 to TRBJ1-6; possible D gene TRBD1, 5 bases. Germline CDR1 is MNHEY and CDR2 is SVGEGT. The CDR3 has 14 residues. V lost 3 bases, J lost 7 bases, and 10 bases lay in between. The CDR3 loop is CASSYRGANSPLHF. The CDR3 nucleotides are TGTGCCAGCAGTTATCGGGGCGCCAATTCACCCCTCCACTTT.